These T cell receptor beta chains were read from a single sample in a study of cytomegalovirus exposure and HLA in healthy donors. The assay was immunoSEQ multiplex PCR, and TCRdb's table has in-frame clones only and misses some. There are 150,000 to 250,000 clones in the sample, with around 0.74% held by the top ten. Sequenced sample: PBMCs. These receptors all stem from a boy between 10 and 17 years old in good health and CMV-seronegative. Both conserved end residues are part of each CDR3. The D gene is left open where the match is weak.

TRBV28	TRBJ1-2	TRBD1	TGTGCCAGCAGTCGGGACAGGAACTATGGCTACACCTTC	CASSRDRNYGYTF
TRBV2	TRBJ1-2	.	TGTGCCAGCAGTGAAAAGGCTGGTGGGGGCAGGAGCTATGGCTACACCTTC	CASSEKAGGGRSYGYTF
TRBV18	TRBJ1-1	TRBD1	TGTGCCAGCTCACCTCAAGGCAGGGGGCCCACTGAAGCTTTCTTT	CASSPQGRGPTEAFF
TRBV19	TRBJ2-1	TRBD2	TGTGCCAGTACTAAAAAGCGGGGGGCCCGTGATGAGCAGTTCTTC	CASTKKRGARDEQFF
TRBV14	TRBJ2-7	.	TGTGCCAGCAGCCAAGAACTGGCAGGGTTGCGCGAGCAGTACTTC	CASSQELAGLREQYF
TRBV6-1	TRBJ2-1	.	TGTGCCAGCAGTGTCCTCCTTAAAACGGGGGACCCCGCCTACAATGAGCAGTTCTTC	CASSVLLKTGDPAYNEQFF
TRBV6-6	TRBJ2-3	TRBD2	TGTGCCAGCAGTTTGACTAGCGGGTCCACAGATACGCAGTATTTT	CASSLTSGSTDTQYF
TRBV5-5	TRBJ1-5	TRBD1	TGTGCCAGCAGCGGAGGACCGGGACAGGGGGCTTTTCAGCCCCAGCATTTT	CASSGGPGQGAFQPQHF
TRBV5-1	TRBJ2-2	.	TGCGCCAGCAGCTTGGGGACAGCCTCCACCGGGGAGCTGTTTTTT	CASSLGTASTGELFF
TRBV11-2	TRBJ2-2	.	TGTGCCAGCAGCTTAGATCCGCCAGGGCTGACCGGGGAGCTGTTTTTT	CASSLDPPGLTGELFF
TRBV19	TRBJ1-2	TRBD1	TGTGCCAGTTATACAGGGGGCCATGGCTACACCTTC	CASYTGGHGYTF
TRBV7-3	TRBJ2-5	.	TGTGCCAGCAGCCCCTATGGGGAGGAGGGGGGGACAGAGACCCAGTACTTC	CASSPYGEEGGTETQYF
TRBV5-4	TRBJ2-5	TRBD2	TGTGCCAGCAGCTTGCGGGGGGGGTACCAAGAGACCCAGTACTTC	CASSLRGGYQETQYF
TRBV10-3	TRBJ2-2	.	TGTGCCATCAGTGACAGACAAACTAACACCGGGGAGCTGTTTTTT	CAISDRQTNTGELFF
TRBV7-9	TRBJ2-5	.	TGTGCCAGCAGCGGGGCTTCAGGAGCAGGGACCCAGTACTTC	CASSGASGAGTQYF
TRBV5-8	TRBJ2-5	.	TGTGCCAGCAGCTTGGCACGACTAGTGGAAGAGACCCAGTACTTC	CASSLARLVEETQYF
TRBV6-5	TRBJ1-5	.	TGTGCCAGCAGGTCAACAGGGCGGTCCAATCAGCCCCAGCATTTT	CASRSTGRSNQPQHF
TRBV30	TRBJ1-2	TRBD1	TGTGCCTGGAGTGACAGGGGGCAGAACTATGGCTACACCTTC	CAWSDRGQNYGYTF
TRBV28	TRBJ1-2	TRBD1	TGTGCCAGCAGACCCACTACGACAGGGGACTATGGCTACACCTTC	CASRPTTTGDYGYTF
TRBV9	TRBJ2-3	TRBD2	TGTGCCAGCAGCGTAGAGGGCGGGGGGACCGGCACAGATACGCAGTATTTT	CASSVEGGGTGTDTQYF
TRBV5-6	TRBJ1-3	.	TGTGCCAGCAGCCCGGGACTTTACTCTGGAAACACCATATATTTT	CASSPGLYSGNTIYF
TRBV25-1	TRBJ1-2	.	TGTGCCGGCAGTGAAAGCTTCCTCCCAGGGGGCTACACCTTC	CAGSESFLPGGYTF
TRBV2	TRBJ2-1	.	TGTGCCAGAAGACCTGGGCCCTACTCCTACAATGAGCAGTTCTTC	CARRPGPYSYNEQFF
TRBV7-3	TRBJ1-2	.	TGTGCCAGCAGCCCGGGACTGAGCTATGGCTACACCTTC	CASSPGLSYGYTF
TRBV10-3	TRBJ2-1	.	TGTGCCATATCTGTCTACAATGAGCAGTTCTTC	CAISVYNEQFF
TRBV7-9	TRBJ2-7	TRBD1	TGTGCCAGCAGCTCCGGACAGGGAGAACCCTACGAGCAGTACTTC	CASSSGQGEPYEQYF
TRBV6-5	TRBJ1-2	.	TGTGCCAGCGGCCAGACTAACCGTGGCTATGGCTACACCTTC	CASGQTNRGYGYTF
TRBV11-1	TRBJ1-1	.	TGTGCCAGCAGCTTGACCACCGGTGGGAAGGGGCCCACTGAAGCTTTCTTT	CASSLTTGGKGPTEAFF
TRBV6-4	TRBJ2-2	.	TGTGCCAGCAGTGACGGGACTCCCACCGGGGAGCTGTTTTTT	CASSDGTPTGELFF
TRBV7-3	TRBJ2-5	TRBD2	TGTGCCAGCAGCTTAGGAGCGGGGAACCAAGAGACCCAGTACTTC	CASSLGAGNQETQYF
TRBV7-8	TRBJ1-1	.	TGTGCCAGCAGCTTAGGGGACTCCAGGAACACTGAAGCTTTCTTT	CASSLGDSRNTEAFF
TRBV7-2	TRBJ1-2	TRBD1	TGTGCCAGCAGCAAGGACAGGGGGGGAGGCTACACCTTC	CASSKDRGGGYTF